The sequence of this T cell receptor (beta chain) was determined in a study of human CD4 T cells and Enterobacteriaceae. FACS sorting after about 6-7 days collected CFSE-low CD25+ ICOS+ proliferating activated T cells. At a 2:1 ratio, CFSE-labeled memory CD4+ T cells were cultured with irradiated autologous monocytes pulsed with antigen. The memory gate held CD4+ cells that were not CD45RA+CCR7+CD95- naive cells, over 98% pure. CD4 and CD14 magnetic microbeads positively selected total CD4+ T cells and monocytes. Sorted cells lacked CD8+, CD14+, CD16+, CD56+, CD19+ and CD25-bright cells. J gave up 5 bases and V 6 bases, and 6 bases lay outside the gene matches. CDR1 PRHDT and CDR2 FYEKMQ come from the germline V gene (reference sequence). CDR3 length: 13 amino acids. Measured with immunoSEQ multiplex PCR; TCRdb has only the in-frame clones, and not every one. Of approximately 700 clones listed, about 40% are singletons.

The specimen sequenced was bacteria-reactive CD4+ T cells grown in culture. Subset of the sample: CFSE-low proliferating memory CD4 T cells sorted after in vitro stimulation with a heat-inactivated bacterium or M. tuberculosis lysate. The V call is TRBV13, the J call TRBJ2-7; 8 nucleotides line up with TRBD1. The source is a human donor in good health. The CDR3 is CASSWGTGDEQYF. The CDR3 DNA is TGTGCCAGCAGTTGGGGGACAGGAGACGAGCAGTACTTC.